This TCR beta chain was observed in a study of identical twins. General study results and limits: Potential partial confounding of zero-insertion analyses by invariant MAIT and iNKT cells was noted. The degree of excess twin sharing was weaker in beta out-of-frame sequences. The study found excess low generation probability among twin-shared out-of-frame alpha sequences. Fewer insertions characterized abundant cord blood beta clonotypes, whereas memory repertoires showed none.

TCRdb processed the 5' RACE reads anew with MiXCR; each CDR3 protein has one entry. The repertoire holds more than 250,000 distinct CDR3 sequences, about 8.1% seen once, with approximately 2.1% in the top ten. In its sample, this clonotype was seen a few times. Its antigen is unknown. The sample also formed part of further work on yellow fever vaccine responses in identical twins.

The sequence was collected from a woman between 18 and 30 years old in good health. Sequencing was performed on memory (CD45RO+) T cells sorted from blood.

This CDR3 reads CASSYSGMVTTYEQYF. In DNA form, the CDR3 reads TGTGCCAGCAGTTACTCGGGCATGGTGACCACCTACGAGCAGTACTTC. The V and J genes are TRBV6-5 and TRBJ2-7; D is ambiguous. The CDR3 sequence is 16 residues long. Germline CDR1 and CDR2: MNHEY and SVGAGI. The germline V and J ends were trimmed by 0 bases and 2 bases, with 14 bases remaining between them.